This T cell receptor (beta chain) was identified in a study of cytomegalovirus exposure and HLA in healthy donors. Turning to the study itself: The 550 to 800 first-cohort repertoires and the roughly 130 validation repertoires shared the same platform, a later analysis reported. Whole-study findings and limits: Whilst most TCR sequences proved rare, a subset of public TCRs occurred across many donors. Cytomegalovirus status, reportedly, was diagnosed with high specificity and sensitivity by the classifier. There were around 160 TCR beta chains listed as cytomegalovirus-associated.

This CDR3 is built from 16 residues. Germline V gene lookup returns CDR1 SGHRS and CDR2 YFSETQ. V was trimmed by 3 bases and J by 1 base, leaving 16 bases between them. Concerning this clone itself: Its cognate antigen is unknown.

TCRdb keeps only in-frame clones here, not all; method: immunoSEQ multiplex PCR. The profile shows around 130,000 clones, about 83% of them singletons. V gene TRBV5-1 combines with J gene TRBJ2-5; D unclear. The sample comprised PBMCs. This TCR was recovered from a young woman in good health and CMV-seronegative. CDR3 sequence: CASSSVGALAQETQYF. For the CDR3, the DNA is TGCGCCAGCAGCTCGGTCGGAGCCCTCGCCCAAGAGACCCAGTACTTC.